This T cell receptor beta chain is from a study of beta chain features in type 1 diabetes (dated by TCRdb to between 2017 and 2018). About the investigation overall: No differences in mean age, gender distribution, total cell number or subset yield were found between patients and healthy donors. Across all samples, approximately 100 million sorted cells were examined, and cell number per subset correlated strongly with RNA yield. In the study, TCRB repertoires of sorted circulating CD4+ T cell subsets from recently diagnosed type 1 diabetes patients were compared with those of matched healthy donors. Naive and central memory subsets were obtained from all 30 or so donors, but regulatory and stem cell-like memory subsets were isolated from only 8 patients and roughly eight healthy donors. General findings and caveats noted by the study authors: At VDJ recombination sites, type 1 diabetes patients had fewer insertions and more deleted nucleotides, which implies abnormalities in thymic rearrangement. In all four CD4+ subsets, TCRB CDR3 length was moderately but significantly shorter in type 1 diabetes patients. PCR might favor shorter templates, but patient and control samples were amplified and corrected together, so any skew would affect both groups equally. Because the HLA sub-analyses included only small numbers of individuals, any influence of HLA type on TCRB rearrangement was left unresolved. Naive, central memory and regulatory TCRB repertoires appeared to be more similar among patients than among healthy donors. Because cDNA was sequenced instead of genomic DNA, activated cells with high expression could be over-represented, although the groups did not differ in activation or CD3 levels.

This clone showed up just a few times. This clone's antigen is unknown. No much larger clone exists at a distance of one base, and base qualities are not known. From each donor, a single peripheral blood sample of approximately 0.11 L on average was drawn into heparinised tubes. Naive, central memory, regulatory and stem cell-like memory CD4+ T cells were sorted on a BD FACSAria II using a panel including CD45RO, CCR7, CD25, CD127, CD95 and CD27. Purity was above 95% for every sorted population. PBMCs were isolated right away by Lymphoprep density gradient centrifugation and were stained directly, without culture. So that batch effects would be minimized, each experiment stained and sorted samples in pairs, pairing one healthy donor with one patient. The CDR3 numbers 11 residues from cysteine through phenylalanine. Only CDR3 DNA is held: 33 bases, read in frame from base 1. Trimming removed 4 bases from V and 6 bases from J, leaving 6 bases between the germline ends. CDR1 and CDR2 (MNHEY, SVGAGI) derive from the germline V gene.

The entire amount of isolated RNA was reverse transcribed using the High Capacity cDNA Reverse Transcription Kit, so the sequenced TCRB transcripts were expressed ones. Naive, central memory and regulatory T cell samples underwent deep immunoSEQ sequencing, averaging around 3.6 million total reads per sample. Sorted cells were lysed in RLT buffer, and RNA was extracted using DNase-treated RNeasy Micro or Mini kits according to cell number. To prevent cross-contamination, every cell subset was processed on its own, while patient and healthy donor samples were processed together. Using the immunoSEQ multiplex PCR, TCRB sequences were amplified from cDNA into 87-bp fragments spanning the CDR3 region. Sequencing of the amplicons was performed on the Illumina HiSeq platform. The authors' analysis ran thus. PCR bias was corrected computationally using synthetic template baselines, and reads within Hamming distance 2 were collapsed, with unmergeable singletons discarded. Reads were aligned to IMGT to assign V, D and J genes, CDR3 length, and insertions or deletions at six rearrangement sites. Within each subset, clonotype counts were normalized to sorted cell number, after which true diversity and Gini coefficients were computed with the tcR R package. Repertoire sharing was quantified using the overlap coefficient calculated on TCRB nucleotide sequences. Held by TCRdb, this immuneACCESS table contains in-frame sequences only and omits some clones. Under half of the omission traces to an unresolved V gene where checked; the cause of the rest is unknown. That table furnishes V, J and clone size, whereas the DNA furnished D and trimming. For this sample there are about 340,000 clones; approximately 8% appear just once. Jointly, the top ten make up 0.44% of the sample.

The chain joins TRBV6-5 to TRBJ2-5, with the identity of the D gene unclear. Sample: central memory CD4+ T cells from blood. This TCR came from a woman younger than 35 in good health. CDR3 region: CASSFGKTQYF. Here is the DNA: TGTGCCAGCAGTTTTGGAAAGACCCAGTACTTC.